The rows below give T cell receptor beta chains drawn from one sample of a study of cytomegalovirus exposure and HLA in healthy donors. Repertoires were generated with immunoSEQ multiplex PCR, while TCRdb's copy carries only in-frame clones and drops some. In the table there are about 160,000 clones, 65% to 85% of which are singletons. The specimen sequenced was PBMCs. The receptor source for this set is a boy aged 2 to 10 in good health and CMV-seronegative. CDR3s include the opening cysteine and the closing phenylalanine or tryptophan. Fields, in order: D gene, clone size, J gene, V gene, CDR3 DNA, CDR3 protein. D genes are given only for firm matches. The size of a clone is reported for some rows only, either as once, few or many, or as a class for expanded clones.

. | once | TRBJ1-6 | TRBV30 | TGTGCCTGGAGTGGAATTCGAGGTTCACCCCTCCACTTT | CAWSGIRGSPLHF
. | . | TRBJ1-6 | TRBV27 | TGTGCCAGCAGCTTACGGACAGATTATAATTCACCCCTCCACTTT | CASSLRTDYNSPLHF
. | once | TRBJ2-3 | TRBV10-3 | TGTGCCATCAGTGGTCTAGTGGGAGATACGCAGTATTTT | CAISGLVGDTQYF
TRBD2 | . | TRBJ2-2 | TRBV6-5 | TGTGCCAGCAGTACAGCGGGGGCCGGGGAGCTGTTTTTT | CASSTAGAGELFF
. | . | TRBJ2-1 | TRBV6-1 | TGTGCCAGCACCCCAGGGCTGCACAATGAGCAGTTCTTC | CASTPGLHNEQFF
. | . | TRBJ2-5 | TRBV7-8 | TGTGCCAGCAGCCCCAGGGTACGGGAGACCCAGTACTTC | CASSPRVRETQYF
. | . | TRBJ1-5 | TRBV5-8 | TGTGCCAGCACCAAAGAAAGGGGGAGTCGCAATCAGCCCCAGCATTTT | CASTKERGSRNQPQHF
TRBD1 | . | TRBJ1-5 | TRBV7-8 | TGTGCCAGCAGCTCTCAGGGGGCGCGCAATCAGCCCCAGCATTTT | CASSSQGARNQPQHF
TRBD1 | . | TRBJ2-7 | TRBV5-6 | TGTGCCAGCAGCTTGCCCGGGACAGGGTCCTACGAGCAGTACTTC | CASSLPGTGSYEQYF
. | . | TRBJ1-1 | TRBV7-9 | TGTGCCAGCAGCTTATCCTCTGAAGCTTTCTTT | CASSLSSEAFF
TRBD1 | . | TRBJ1-1 | TRBV7-8 | TGTGCCAGCAGCTTAGTACAGGGGATCACTGAAGCTTTCTTT | CASSLVQGITEAFF
TRBD1 | . | TRBJ1-1 | TRBV7-2 | TGTGCCAGCAGCTTCACAGGGGGGGACACTGAAGCTTTCTTT | CASSFTGGDTEAFF
. | . | TRBJ2-5 | TRBV7-2 | TGTGCCAGCAGCTTTACCGGGGGCCAAGAGACCCAGTACTTC | CASSFTGGQETQYF
. | . | TRBJ1-6 | TRBV6-1 | TGTGCCAGCAGTGAAGAAACTAGGACAGTTAATTCACCCCTCCACTTT | CASSEETRTVNSPLHF
. | . | TRBJ2-7 | TRBV21-1 | TGTGCCAGCAGCAAAAGAGAGGGGGCGGTATGCGAGCAGTACTTC | CASSKREGAVCEQYF
. | . | TRBJ2-1 | TRBV30 | TGTGCCTGGAGTGTTCGGGGCAATGAGCAGTTCTTC | CAWSVRGNEQFF
. | . | TRBJ2-5 | TRBV7-9 | TGTGCCAGCAGCTTAGGTAGCACAGAGACCCAGTACTTC | CASSLGSTETQYF
TRBD1 | . | TRBJ2-7 | TRBV27 | TGTACCAGCAGTGGCTCGGACAGGCCATTTTTCGAGCGGTACTTC | CTSSGSDRPFFERYF
. | . | TRBJ2-2 | TRBV19 | TGTGTCAGTAACAGACCACCGGGAGTAATCGGCGGGGAGCTGTTTTTT | CVSNRPPGVIGGELFF
. | . | TRBJ2-7 | TRBV5-1 | TGCGCCAGCAGCTTAGTCCGAAGCCTGGAGCAGTACTTC | CASSLVRSLEQYF
TRBD2 | . | TRBJ2-5 | TRBV2 | TGTGCCAGCAGTCTCGGGGGGATGGAGACCCAGTACTTC | CASSLGGMETQYF
TRBD2 | . | TRBJ2-3 | TRBV9 | TGTGCCAGCAGCGTAGACCGGACTAGCGTTTCCCCTAATACGCAGTATTTT | CASSVDRTSVSPNTQYF
. | once | TRBJ1-2 | TRBV19 | TGTGCCAGTAGTATTAATCTCAAGGGGTATGGCTACACCTTC | CASSINLKGYGYTF
. | . | TRBJ1-6 | TRBV2 | TGTGCCGGCCGACCGGGACTCAGATCACCCCTCCACTTT | CAGRPGLRSPLHF
TRBD1 | . | TRBJ1-5 | TRBV5-5 | TGTGCCAGCAGCCCAGGGACAGGGGATATTCAGCCCCAGCATTTT | CASSPGTGDIQPQHF
TRBD2 | few | TRBJ2-1 | TRBV7-8 | TGTGCCAGCAGCTGGGGGACTAGCGATTACAATGAGCAGTTCTTC | CASSWGTSDYNEQFF
TRBD1 | . | TRBJ2-1 | TRBV5-6 | TGTGCCAGCAGCTTGGTTACAGGGGCTGAGCAGTTCTTC | CASSLVTGAEQFF
. | . | TRBJ2-1 | TRBV5-6 | TGTGCCAGCAGCACCAAGACAGATTACAATGAGCAGTTCTTC | CASSTKTDYNEQFF
. | . | TRBJ2-1 | TRBV5-6 | TGTGCCAGCAGCGCGGGACTTAGTGATGAGCAGTTCTTC | CASSAGLSDEQFF
. | . | TRBJ1-1 | TRBV5-6 | TGTGCCAGCAGCCTGGTCGGGGTTCTGAACACTGAAGCTTTCTTT | CASSLVGVLNTEAFF
. | . | TRBJ1-2 | TRBV15 | TGTGCCACCAGCAGACGTTGGAGGGATGGCTACACCTTC | CATSRRWRDGYTF
. | . | TRBJ1-3 | TRBV11-2 | TGTGCCCCCACACCCAGTTCGTCTGGAAACACCATATATTTT | CAPTPSSSGNTIYF
. | . | TRBJ2-5 | TRBV4-3 | TGCGCCAGCAGCCAAAATTCCCTCCAAGAGACCCAGTACTTC | CASSQNSLQETQYF
. | . | TRBJ1-1 | TRBV30 | TGTGCCTGGAGTGAGAGGGTCAAGGCTGAAGCTTTCTTT | CAWSERVKAEAFF
. | . | TRBJ2-1 | TRBV13 | TGTGCCAGCAGCTTAGGGCCCTCGGTTGACAATGAGCAGTTCTTC | CASSLGPSVDNEQFF
TRBD2 | . | TRBJ2-3 | TRBV6-6 | TGTGCCAGCAGTCAACGGGGGGGCACATCAGATACGCAGTATTTT | CASSQRGGTSDTQYF